The 28 T cell receptor beta chains below were found in one sample sequenced in a study of T cells expressing NK-cell markers. TCRdb reprocessed the 5' RACE reads and stores each CDR3 protein as one record, lacking DNA. The table for this sample gives under 500,000 distinct CDR3 sequences. The sample consisted of blood T cells: a sorted CD56 or NKG2C T cell subset, CD4+ or CD8+ T cells, or bulk PBMC T cells (not recorded which). The receptors here all came from a woman aged 18 to 75 in good health.

The rearrangement uses TRBV11-3 and TRBJ2-3. CDR1 is SGHNT and CDR2 is YENEEA in the germline V gene. The CDR3 sequence is 13 residues long. CDR3 protein: CASSPLESDTQYF.

The V call is TRBV4-2, the J call TRBJ1-6. CDR1 and CDR2 (germline): LGHNA, YNFKEQ. The CDR3 runs to 13 residues. CDR3 region: CASSQGVDSPLHF.

This chain links TRBV7-9 with TRBJ2-7. The CDR3 is 14 residues long. Per germline, CDR1 SEHNR and CDR2 FQNEAQ (reference sequence). The CDR3 here is CASSLEVSSYEQYF.

The V call is TRBV15, the J call TRBJ1-6; TCRdb outputs TRBD1, but without DNA this stays unchecked. Germline V gene sequence: CDR1 LNHNV, CDR2 YYDKDF (reference sequence). The CDR3 consists of 18 residues. CDR3 sequence reads: CATSSMLRGAIWESPLHF.

This chain uses TRBV20-1 with TRBJ2-3; the TCRdb D gene call, TRBD2, has no DNA to confirm it. The germline V gene has CDR1 DFQATT and CDR2 SNEGSKA (reference sequence). The CDR3 totals 14 residues. CDR3 loop: CSAFSGRAHDTQYF.

J is TRBJ2-5 and V is TRBV4-2; absent DNA, TCRdb's TRBD2 call cannot be checked. The V gene's germline CDR1 is LGHNA and CDR2 YNFKEQ. This CDR3 has 18 residues. CDR3 protein: CASSQEISGWRSAETQYF.

This sequence joins TRBV20-1 and TRBJ2-1. CDR3 length equals 11 residues. Looked up from germline, CDR1 is DFQATT and CDR2 is SNEGSKA (reference sequence). CDR3 sequence: CSAPVGTEQFF.

The chain uses TRBV29-1 and TRBJ1-2; TCRdb names TRBD1, which stays unverified in the absence of DNA. The CDR3 totals 14 residues. Germline V lookup: CDR1 SQVTM, CDR2 ANQGSEA. The CDR3 protein is CSVARDRGVSGYTF.

CDR3 in amino acids: CSATQDSVSYEQYF. The chain has TRBV29-1 and TRBJ2-7; TCRdb names TRBD1, which stays unverified in the absence of DNA. CDR1 and CDR2 (germline): SQVTM, ANQGSEA. The CDR3 length is 14 residues.

V and J are TRBV7-3 and TRBJ2-3; TCRdb's assignment of TRBD2 cannot be checked, as there is no DNA. CDR1 and CDR2 (germline): SGHTA, FQGTGA. This CDR3 has 15 amino acids. The CDR3 loop reads CASSLSSHSTDTQYF.

The chain carries TRBV11-2 and TRBJ2-1; there is no DNA to check the TCRdb D call of TRBD2. CDR1 and CDR2 from the germline V gene are SGHAT and FQNNGV. This CDR3 is 18 amino acids long. CDR3 sequence: CASSSRASGGARLNEQFF.

The rearrangement joins TRBV28 to TRBJ2-7; the D call of TRBD2 rests on TCRdb alone, since no DNA is present to check it. Germline CDR1 reads MDHEN; CDR2 reads SYDVKM. The CDR3 extends over 17 amino acids. CDR3 region: CASRRLAGGSLLYEQYF.

The gene calls are TRBV7-9 and TRBJ1-6; as DNA is missing, the TRBD1 call by TCRdb cannot be tested. The CDR3 is 15 residues long. Germline CDR1 is SEHNR and CDR2 is FQNEAQ (reference sequence). CDR3 in amino acids: CASSFTGTGASPLHF.

V and J are TRBV7-2 and TRBJ2-1; TCRdb's assignment of TRBD2 cannot be checked, as there is no DNA. The CDR3 loop spans 14 amino acids. CDR1 and CDR2 (germline): SGHTA, FQGNSA. CDR3 protein: CASSLLAGYDEQFF.

J is TRBJ1-4 and V is TRBV29-1. Germline-derived CDR1 and CDR2 are SQVTM and ANQGSEA. CDR3 length: 14 residues. The CDR3 is CSLGWEATNEKLFF.

V gene TRBV7-2 combines with J gene TRBJ2-5; the TCRdb call, TRBD2, lacks DNA for checking. The CDR3 consists of 16 residues. Germline V gene lookup returns CDR1 SGHTA and CDR2 FQGNSA. The CDR3 reads CASSYGTSSVGETQYF. Full variable domain (remainder filled in from reference TRBV7-2 and TRBJ2-5): GAGVSQSPSNKVTEKGKDVELRCDPISGHTALYWYRQSLGQGLEFLIYFQGNSAPDKSGLPSDRFSAERTGGSVSTLTIQRTQQEDSAVYLCASSYGTSSVGETQYFGPGTRLLVL.

The rearrangement links TRBV12-3 or TRBV12-4 to TRBJ2-5; with no DNA, the TCRdb D assignment of TRBD1 cannot be verified. The CDR3 sequence is 13 residues long. The CDR3 protein is CASRQGAPETQYF.

V usage is TRBV12-3 or TRBV12-4 and J usage is TRBJ1-1; TCRdb names TRBD1, which stays unverified in the absence of DNA. The CDR3 runs 13 residues. The CDR3 is CASSYRGRTEAFF.

V is TRBV20-1 and J is TRBJ2-5; lacking DNA, the TRBD2 call made by TCRdb goes unchecked. CDR1 DFQATT and CDR2 SNEGSKA come from the germline V gene (reference sequence). CDR3 length: 13 amino acids. Here the CDR3 reads CSAKVPSGGTQYF.

This chain links TRBV10-3 with TRBJ2-3; absent DNA, TCRdb's TRBD1 call cannot be checked. Germline loops: CDR1 ENHRY, CDR2 SYGVKD. This CDR3 has 14 residues. CDR3 region: CAISGDGSTDTQYF.

The chain uses TRBV6-1 and TRBJ1-4; without DNA, the TCRdb call of TRBD1 cannot be checked. The germline gives CDR1 MNHNS, CDR2 SASEGT. The CDR3 extends over 14 amino acids. CDR3 sequence reads: CASSHRVPNEKLFF.

This rearrangement joins TRBV12-3 or TRBV12-4 to TRBJ1-1. This CDR3 region has 14 residues. The CDR3 here is CASRLQILNTEAFF.

This CDR3 reads CASSLSEGLYGYTF. The rearrangement links TRBV7-9 to TRBJ1-2. The CDR3 covers 14 residues. In germline, CDR1 is SEHNR, CDR2 FQNEAQ (reference sequence).

The V call is TRBV6-2 or TRBV6-3, the J call TRBJ2-1; TCRdb selects TRBD2, and the lack of DNA leaves this call unchecked. The CDR3 has 15 amino acids. Germline-derived CDR1 and CDR2 are MNHEY and SVGEGT. Here the CDR3 reads CASSYQREGLGEQFF.

This chain joins TRBV9 and TRBJ2-1; TCRdb selects TRBD1, and the lack of DNA leaves this call unchecked. Germline V gives CDR1 SGDLS, CDR2 YYNGEE. The CDR3 extends over 14 amino acids. The CDR3 sequence: CASSPSGGQNEQFF.

The chain is built from TRBV18 and TRBJ1-5; TCRdb calls TRBD1, which cannot be checked without DNA. The V gene's germline CDR1 is KGHSH and CDR2 LQKENI. The CDR3 is 14 amino acids. The CDR3 spells CASSRDYINQPQHF.

The chain combines TRBV18 with TRBJ2-3; TCRdb's D call of TRBD1 is untestable without DNA. The V gene's germline CDR1 is KGHSH and CDR2 LQKENI. This CDR3 has 14 residues. The CDR3 loop is CASSPSRGSDTQYF.

The V call is TRBV7-2, the J call TRBJ2-3; checking the TCRdb D call of TRBD2 is not possible without DNA. The CDR3 length is 15 residues. The germline gives CDR1 SGHTA, CDR2 FQGNSA. CDR3 protein: CASSPRLAPTDTQYF.